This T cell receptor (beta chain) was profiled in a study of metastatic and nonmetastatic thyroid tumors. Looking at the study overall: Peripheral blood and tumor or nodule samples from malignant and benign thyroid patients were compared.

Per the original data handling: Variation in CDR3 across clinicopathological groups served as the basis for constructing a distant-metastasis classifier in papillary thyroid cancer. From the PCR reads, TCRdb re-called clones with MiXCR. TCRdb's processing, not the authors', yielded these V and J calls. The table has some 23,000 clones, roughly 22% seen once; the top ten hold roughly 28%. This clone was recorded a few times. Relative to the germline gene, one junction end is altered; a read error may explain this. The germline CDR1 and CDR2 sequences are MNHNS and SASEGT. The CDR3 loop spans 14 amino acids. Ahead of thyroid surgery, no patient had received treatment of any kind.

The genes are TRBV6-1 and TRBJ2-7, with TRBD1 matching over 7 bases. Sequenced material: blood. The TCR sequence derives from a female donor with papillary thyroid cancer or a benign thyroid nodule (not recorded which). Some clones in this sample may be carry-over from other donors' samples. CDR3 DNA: TGTGCCAGCAGGAGGGGAAAGGGGGCCTACGAACAGTACTTC. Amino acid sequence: CASRRGKGAYEQYF.